One and the same sample provided the 32 T cell receptor beta chains below, sequenced in a study of blood T cell repertoires in COVID-19. Profiled with immunoSEQ multiplex PCR; TCRdb holds only in-frame clones, not every one. The sample contains around 200,000 clones, about 83% of which appear only once. Sequencing used peripheral blood. Receptors were obtained from a woman aged 25 to 39 with COVID-19, enrolled during active disease.

This chain joins TRBV19 and TRBJ2-3; D perhaps matches TRBD2 (6 bases). This CDR3 is built from 14 residues. The germline V gene has CDR1 LNHDA and CDR2 SQIVND (reference sequence). With 1 base removed from V and 1 base from J, the gap between germline ends came to 6 bases. CDR3 sequence: CASSIAGGTDTQYF. The CDR3 bases are TGTGCCAGTAGTATAGCGGGAGGCACAGATACGCAGTATTTT.

The V call is TRBV9, the J call TRBJ1-2, with no clear D. V was cut by 3 bases and J by 4 bases, with 13 bases left in between. From germline, CDR1 is SGDLS and CDR2 YYNGEE. The CDR3 spans 14 residues. The CDR3 bases are TGTGCCAGCAGCGGGAGCTGGCCTGGCTATGGCTACACCTTC. It yields the protein CASSGSWPGYGYTF.

This clone was seen once. This chain uses TRBV12-3 or TRBV12-4 with TRBJ1-2; 8 bases match TRBD1. This CDR3 contains 13 residues. V lost 5 bases and J lost 6; bases outside the gene matches: 5. CDR3: CASSLDRDDGYTF. CDR3 sequence (DNA): TGTGCCAGCAGTCTGGACAGGGACGATGGCTACACCTTC.

The CDR3, as DNA: TGTGCCAGCAGCACCAGACACACAGATACGCAGTATTTT. Residues: CASSTRHTDTQYF. V usage is TRBV7-3 and J usage is TRBJ2-3; no definite D call. With 5 bases removed from V and 2 bases from J, the gap between germline ends came to 8 bases. The CDR3 length is 13 residues. CDR1 and CDR2 from the germline V gene are SGHTA and FQGTGA. Using reference TRBV7-3 and TRBJ2-3 for the parts outside the CDR3, the full variable domain is GAGVSQTPSNKVTEKGKYVELRCDPISGHTALYWYRQSLGQGPEFLIYFQGTGAADDSGLPNDRFFAVRPEGSVSTLKIQRTERGDSAVYLCASSTRHTDTQYFGPGTRLTVL.

Points on this clone: Additional DNA sequences in this sample encode the identical CDR3. V gene TRBV5-1 combines with J gene TRBJ2-7; tentative D call: TRBD1 (7 bases). This CDR3 region has 15 residues. Per the germline V gene, CDR1 is SGHRS and CDR2 is YFSETQ. The V and J ends lost 0 bases and 2 bases respectively, with 12 bases between them. The CDR3 region is CASSLVAGGTYEQYF. The CDR3 DNA reads as TGCGCCAGCAGCTTGGTGGCAGGGGGGACCTACGAGCAGTACTTC.

V usage is TRBV6-2 or TRBV6-3 and J usage is TRBJ1-5; 11 bases agree with TRBD1. This CDR3 is 17 amino acids long. The V gene end was trimmed by 6 bases and the J gene end by 6 bases; junction bases not matched to a gene: 13. Germline lookup yields CDR1 MNHEY and CDR2 SVGEGT. For the CDR3, the DNA is TGTGCCAGCAGCCTATTCACCGGGACAGGGGGGCGTCAGCCCCAGCATTTT. Its translation is CASSLFTGTGGRQPQHF.

CDR3 sequence: CASSQPGLGYYEQYF. CDR3 sequence (DNA): TGTGCCAGCAGCCAGCCGGGACTAGGGTACTACGAGCAGTACTTC. The V call is TRBV3-1 (or the pseudogene TRBV3-2), the J call TRBJ2-7; the match to TRBD2 covers 8 bases. Trimming at V came to 3 bases and at J to 3 bases, leaving 7 bases not matched to a gene. The germline gives CDR1 LGHDT, CDR2 YNNKEL (reference sequence). The CDR3 runs to 15 residues.

The rearrangement links TRBV7-9 to TRBJ1-4; D is undetermined. Germline V gene sequence: CDR1 SEHNR, CDR2 FQNEAQ (reference sequence). CDR3 length: 13 residues. The V and J ends lost 3 bases and 8 bases respectively, with 10 bases between them. The DNA for the CDR3 is TGTGCCAGCAGCTTCGGTACTGTCGAAAAACTGTTTTTT. Its translation: CASSFGTVEKLFF.

The rearrangement joins TRBV24-1 to TRBJ1-1, with unresolved D. Germline CDR1 is KGHDR and CDR2 is SFDVKD. Deletions cut 9 bases from V and 4 bases from J, with 14 bases between. The length of the CDR3 is 13 residues. CDR3 amino acids: CATPHPRGTEAFF. CDR3 DNA: TGTGCCACCCCACACCCCCGGGGCACTGAAGCTTTCTTT.

This sequence joins TRBV10-3 and TRBJ1-5, with D perhaps matching TRBD1 (5 bases). The germline V and J ends were trimmed by 4 bases and 4 bases, with 8 bases remaining between them. The germline gives CDR1 ENHRY, CDR2 SYGVKD. This CDR3 contains 13 residues. CDR3 sequence (DNA): TGTGCCATCAGTGTGGCAGGGAATCAGCCCCAGCATTTT. Protein sequence: CAISVAGNQPQHF.

V is TRBV2 and J is TRBJ2-5, with 7 nucleotides matching TRBD2. This CDR3 comprises 15 residues. Germline V gene lookup returns CDR1 SNHLY and CDR2 FYNNEI. J was trimmed by 2 bases and V by 4 bases; bases with no gene match: 7. CDR3 in DNA: TGTGCCAGCAGTGGGCAGGGAGGGCGACAAGAGACCCAGTACTTC. Translating it yields CASSGQGGRQETQYF.

The chain couples TRBV15 to TRBJ2-1, with TRBD2 matching 8 bases. CDR1 LNHNV and CDR2 YYDKDF come from the germline V gene (reference sequence). The junction had 17 bases not matched to a gene; V was cut back by 1 base and J by 0 bases. This CDR3 region has 21 residues. This CDR3 is CATSRVASGLEWALSYNEQFF. As DNA, the CDR3 is TGTGCCACCAGCAGAGTAGCTAGCGGGCTTGAGTGGGCCCTCTCCTACAATGAGCAGTTCTTC.

This chain links TRBV27 with TRBJ1-5; 7 bases are a match to TRBD1. V trimming: 2 bases; J trimming: 0 bases; junction bases outside the gene matches: 4. There are 16 residues in the CDR3. Looked up from germline, CDR1 is MNHEY and CDR2 is SMNVEV (reference sequence). The CDR3 nucleotides read TGTGCCAGCAGTTTAAAGGCAGGGGGTAGCAATCAGCCCCAGCATTTT. It codes for CASSLKAGGSNQPQHF.

The chain couples TRBV9 to TRBJ1-3; D call uncertain. The CDR3 extends over 13 amino acids. CDR1 and CDR2 from the germline V gene are SGDLS and YYNGEE. Trimming removed 0 bases from V and 8 bases from J, with 9 bases in between. The CDR3 region is CASSVGRRDTIYF. The CDR3 DNA is TGTGCCAGCAGCGTAGGGAGGCGAGACACCATATATTTT. Complete variable domain (other parts from reference TRBV9 and TRBJ1-3): DSGVTQTPKHLITATGQRVTLRCSPRSGDLSVYWYQQSLDQGLQFLIQYYNGEERAKGNILERFSAQQFPDLHSELNLSSLELGDSALYFCASSVGRRDTIYFGEGSWLTVV.

With respect to this clone: In the same sample, other DNA sequences code for this CDR3. This chain links TRBV24-1 with TRBJ2-1, with 10 bases that match TRBD2. The CDR3 has 16 residues. Trimming took 3 bases from V and 4 from J; bases not matched to a gene: 5. Germline V gene lookup returns CDR1 KGHDR and CDR2 SFDVKD. In nucleotides, the CDR3 is TGTGCCACCAGTGATCCCAGCGGGGGGGGGTACAATGAGCAGTTCTTC. Protein product: CATSDPSGGGYNEQFF.

V gene TRBV3-1 (or the pseudogene TRBV3-2) combines with J gene TRBJ1-6; TRBD1 matches 9 bases. This CDR3 contains 15 residues. CDR1 is LGHDT and CDR2 is YNNKEL in the germline V gene (reference sequence). Trimming at V came to 4 bases and at J to 6 bases, leaving 4 bases not matched to a gene. The CDR3 region is CASSRGQGTNSPLHF. In nucleotides, the CDR3 is TGTGCCAGCAGCCGTGGACAGGGGACTAATTCACCCCTCCACTTT.

This clone occurred once. V is TRBV12-5 and J is TRBJ2-2; D unresolved. CDR3 length: 12 amino acids. Trimming shortened V by 3 bases and J by 7 bases, and 6 bases separated the two germline ends. Germline assignment: CDR1 LGHNT and CDR2 FRNRAP. CDR3 in DNA: TGTGCTAGTGGTTTCGAGCGCGGGGAGCTGTTTTTT. Residues: CASGFERGELFF.

The chain couples TRBV27 to TRBJ2-7; 11 bases are a match to TRBD1. Per germline, CDR1 MNHEY and CDR2 SMNVEV (reference sequence). The CDR3 loop spans 16 amino acids. V lost 4 bases to trimming and J lost 3 bases; unmatched junction nucleotides: 8. Here the CDR3 DNA reads TGTGCCAGCAGTTCGACGTCCGGGACAGGGGGCTACGAGCAGTACTTC. This encodes CASSSTSGTGGYEQYF.

The V and J genes are TRBV15 and TRBJ2-5; D is unresolved. The germline gives CDR1 LNHNV, CDR2 YYDKDF (reference sequence). Deletions cut 0 bases from V and 1 base from J, with 3 bases between. The CDR3 runs to 13 residues. The CDR3 nucleotides are TGTGCCACCAGCAGAGACTTCCAAGAGACCCAGTACTTC. Translating it yields CATSRDFQETQYF.

The chain joins TRBV9 to TRBJ1-1; D is unresolved. The length of the CDR3 is 13 residues. V was cut by 3 bases and J by 1 base, with 7 bases left in between. Per the germline V gene, CDR1 is SGDLS and CDR2 is YYNGEE. The CDR3 loop is CASSDLWNTEAFF. Here the CDR3 DNA reads TGTGCCAGCAGCGATCTTTGGAACACTGAAGCTTTCTTT.

The chain uses TRBV6-2 or TRBV6-3 and TRBJ2-7; D is possibly TRBD2 (5 bases). The germline CDR1 and CDR2 sequences are MNHEY and SVGEGT. The V end was cut by 6 bases, the J end by 6 bases, with 9 bases between. There are 11 residues in the CDR3. The DNA of the CDR3 is TGTGCCAGCAGCAACGCGGGCGAGCAGTACTTC. The encoded protein is CASSNAGEQYF.

The chain combines TRBV6-5 with TRBJ2-7; 8 bases match TRBD1. J was trimmed by 9 bases and V by 7 bases; bases with no gene match: 11. Germline CDR1 MNHEY, CDR2 SVGAGI. The CDR3 has 13 amino acids. The CDR3 nucleotides are TGTGCCAGCATGGGACAGGCTAGATGGGGGCAGTACTTC. This encodes CASMGQARWGQYF.

This clone is a singleton in its sample. The chain combines TRBV6-2 or TRBV6-3 with TRBJ2-2; 9 bases align to TRBD2. CDR3 length: 18 residues. After removal of 1 base from V and 2 bases from J, the junction contained 8 bases not matched to a gene. Per germline, CDR1 MNHEY and CDR2 SVGEGT. In DNA, the CDR3 is TGTGCCAGCAGTTACTTCCCAGCGGGGGGCCTTAACACCGGGGAGCTGTTTTTT. Protein product: CASSYFPAGGLNTGELFF.

V usage is TRBV6-2 or TRBV6-3 and J usage is TRBJ2-2, with 7 bases matching TRBD1. Trimming removed 6 bases from V and 7 bases from J; junction bases left unmatched: 8. The CDR3 extends over 14 amino acids. The V gene's germline CDR1 is MNHEY and CDR2 SVGEGT. CDR3 in amino acids: CASSPTGLGGELFF. Here the CDR3 DNA reads TGTGCCAGCAGCCCGACAGGGCTTGGCGGGGAGCTGTTTTTT.

The V gene is TRBV27, the J gene TRBJ2-1, with 7 bases aligning to TRBD1. CDR3 length: 14 residues. Trimming removed 8 bases from V and 8 bases from J; junction bases left unmatched: 12. Per the germline V gene, CDR1 is MNHEY and CDR2 is SMNVEV (reference sequence). The CDR3 coding sequence is TGTGCCAGCGGGGCCCAACAGGGGACACATGAGCAGTTCTTC. It translates to CASGAQQGTHEQFF.

This clone was seen a single time. The rearrangement joins TRBV19 to TRBJ2-3, with a possible D match to TRBD2 (5 bases). The CDR3 runs 15 residues. Germline V gives CDR1 LNHDA, CDR2 SQIVND (reference sequence). V was pared by 4 bases and J by 2 bases, with 13 bases between. The CDR3 sequence is CASSTSLAITDTQYF. The DNA for the CDR3 is TGTGCCAGTAGTACCTCGCTAGCTATCACAGATACGCAGTATTTT.

This clone was detected only a few times. This chain connects TRBV9 to TRBJ2-2, with 15 bases matching TRBD2. From germline, CDR1 is SGDLS and CDR2 YYNGEE. This CDR3 has 18 amino acids. V was pared by 3 bases and J by 1 base, with 4 bases of the junction left unmatched. The CDR3 nucleotides are TGTGCCAGCAGCGGCCTGGGACTAGCGGGAGGGAACACCGGGGAGCTGTTTTTT. As protein: CASSGLGLAGGNTGELFF.

This clone has just one count. The chain joins TRBV27 to TRBJ2-7; D possibly corresponds to TRBD2 (6 bases). V lost 0 bases to trimming and J lost 0 bases, with 12 bases between them. Germline V gene sequence: CDR1 MNHEY, CDR2 SMNVEV (reference sequence). The CDR3 has 16 residues. CDR3 DNA sequence: TGTGCCAGCAGTTTATCGGAGGGCCTATACTCCTACGAGCAGTACTTC. Translating gives CASSLSEGLYSYEQYF.

V usage is TRBV6-2 or TRBV6-3 and J usage is TRBJ2-1; tentatively, D is TRBD2 (6 bases). CDR1 and CDR2 from the germline V gene are MNHEY and SVGEGT. This CDR3 is built from 15 residues. Trimming removed 2 bases at V and 7 bases at J, with 15 bases between. The CDR3: CASSYGAGRSNEQFF. The CDR3 region has the DNA TGTGCCAGCAGTTACGGGGCGGGAAGGTCTAATGAGCAGTTCTTC.

The chain recombines TRBV27 with TRBJ2-7, with 14 bases fitting TRBD2. V was clipped by 3 bases and J by 6 bases; unmatched bases: 1. The CDR3 consists of 14 residues. Germline lookup yields CDR1 MNHEY and CDR2 SMNVEV (reference sequence). CDR3 nucleotide sequence: TGTGCCAGCAGTTTGGGGACTAGCGGGAGCGAGCAGTACTTC. This translates into CASSLGTSGSEQYF.

Only one count was recorded for this clone. The chain carries TRBV11-3 and TRBJ2-3, with 7 bases identical to TRBD2. CDR3 length: 16 residues. CDR1 is SGHNT and CDR2 is YENEEA in the germline V gene. The V segment lost 7 bases and the J segment 5 bases; nucleotides outside the gene matches: 15. CDR3 region: CASTPSSRGRGDTQYF. DNA of the CDR3: TGTGCCAGCACCCCCTCCTCGCGGGGGAGAGGAGATACGCAGTATTTT.

V is TRBV28 and J is TRBJ1-4, with TRBD1 matching over 7 bases. This CDR3 region has 14 residues. The trim removed 5 bases at V and 6 bases at J, leaving 6 bases unmatched. CDR1 and CDR2 from the germline V gene are MDHEN and SYDVKM. In DNA form, the CDR3 reads TGTGCCAGCAGTGAAACAGGGGTTGATGAAAAACTGTTTTTT. Translation: CASSETGVDEKLFF.